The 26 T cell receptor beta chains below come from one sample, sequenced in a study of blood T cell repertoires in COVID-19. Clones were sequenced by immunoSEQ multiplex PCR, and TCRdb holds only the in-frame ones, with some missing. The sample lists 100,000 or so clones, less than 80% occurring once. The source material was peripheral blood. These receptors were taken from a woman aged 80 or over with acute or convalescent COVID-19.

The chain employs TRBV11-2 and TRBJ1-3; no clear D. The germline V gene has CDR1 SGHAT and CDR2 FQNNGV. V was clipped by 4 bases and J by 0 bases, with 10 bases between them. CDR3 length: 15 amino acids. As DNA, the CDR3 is TGTGCCAGCAGCTCAAGACATTTCTCTGGAAACACCATATATTTT. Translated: CASSSRHFSGNTIYF.

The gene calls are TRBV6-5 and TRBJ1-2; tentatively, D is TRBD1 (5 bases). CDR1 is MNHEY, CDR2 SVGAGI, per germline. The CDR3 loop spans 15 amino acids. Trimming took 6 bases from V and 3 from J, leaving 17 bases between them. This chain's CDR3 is CASRRGGENYYGYTF. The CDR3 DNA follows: TGTGCCAGCAGGAGGGGAGGGGAAAATTACTATGGCTACACCTTC.

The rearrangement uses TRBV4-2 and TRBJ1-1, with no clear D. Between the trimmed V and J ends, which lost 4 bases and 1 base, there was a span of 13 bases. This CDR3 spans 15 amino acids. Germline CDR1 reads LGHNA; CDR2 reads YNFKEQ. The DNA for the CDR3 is TGTGCCAGCAGCCTGGGCGATCACAGGAACACTGAAGCTTTCTTT. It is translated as CASSLGDHRNTEAFF.

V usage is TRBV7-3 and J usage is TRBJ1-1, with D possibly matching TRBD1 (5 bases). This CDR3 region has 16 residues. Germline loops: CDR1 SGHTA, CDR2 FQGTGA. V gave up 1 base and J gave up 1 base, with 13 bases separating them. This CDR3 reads CASSLKAGLPNTEAFF. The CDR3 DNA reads TGTGCCAGCAGCTTAAAGGCGGGGCTCCCGAACACTGAAGCTTTCTTT.

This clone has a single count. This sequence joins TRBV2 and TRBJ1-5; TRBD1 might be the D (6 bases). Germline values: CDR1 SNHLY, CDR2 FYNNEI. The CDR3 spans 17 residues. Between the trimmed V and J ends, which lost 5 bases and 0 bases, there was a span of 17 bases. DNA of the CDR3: TGTGCCAGCAGTCACAGGGTCGTTAGGTATAGCAATCAGCCCCAGCATTTT. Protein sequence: CASSHRVVRYSNQPQHF.

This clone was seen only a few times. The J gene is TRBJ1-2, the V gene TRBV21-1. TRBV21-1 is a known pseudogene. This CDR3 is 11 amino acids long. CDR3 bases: TGTGCCAGCAGCAAAGCCGATGGCTACACCTTC. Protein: CASSKADGYTF.

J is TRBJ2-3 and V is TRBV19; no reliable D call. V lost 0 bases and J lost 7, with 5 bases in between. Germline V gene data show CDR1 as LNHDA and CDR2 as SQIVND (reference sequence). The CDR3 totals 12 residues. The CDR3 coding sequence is TGTGCCAGTAGTATAGATCGTTATACGCAGTATTTT. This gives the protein CASSIDRYTQYF.

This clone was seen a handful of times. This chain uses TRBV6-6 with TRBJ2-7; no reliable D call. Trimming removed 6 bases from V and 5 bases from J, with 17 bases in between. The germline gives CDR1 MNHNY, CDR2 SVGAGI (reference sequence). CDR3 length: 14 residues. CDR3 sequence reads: CASRELNGVHEQYF. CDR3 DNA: TGTGCCAGCAGAGAACTCAACGGAGTCCACGAGCAGTACTTC.

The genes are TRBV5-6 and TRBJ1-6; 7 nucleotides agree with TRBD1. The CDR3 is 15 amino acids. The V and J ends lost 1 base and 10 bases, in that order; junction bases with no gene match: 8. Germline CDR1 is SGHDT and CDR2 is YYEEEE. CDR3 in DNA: TGTGCCAGCAGCTTGCCCGGGACAGCTCTATCACCCCTCCACTTT. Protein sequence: CASSLPGTALSPLHF.

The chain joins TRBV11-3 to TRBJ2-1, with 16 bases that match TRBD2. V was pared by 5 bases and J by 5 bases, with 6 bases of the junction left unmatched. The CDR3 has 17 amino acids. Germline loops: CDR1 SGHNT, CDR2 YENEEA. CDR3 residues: CASSPGTSGGAHNEQFF. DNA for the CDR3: TGTGCCAGCAGCCCCGGGACTAGCGGGGGGGCCCACAATGAGCAGTTCTTC.

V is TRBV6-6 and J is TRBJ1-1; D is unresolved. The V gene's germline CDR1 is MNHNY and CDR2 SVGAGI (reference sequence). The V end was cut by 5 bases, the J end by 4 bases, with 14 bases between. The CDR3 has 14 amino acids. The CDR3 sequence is CASSPGAFGTEAFF. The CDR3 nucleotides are TGTGCCAGCAGTCCGGGAGCTTTCGGCACTGAAGCTTTCTTT.

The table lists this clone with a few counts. The CDR3, as DNA: TGTGCCAGCAGCTTTGGGTGGGCCCCTGAAGCTTTCTTT. Translating gives CASSFGWAPEAFF. The rearrangement uses TRBV5-4 and TRBJ1-1; D gene ambiguous. V shed 2 bases and J shed 6 bases, with 11 bases lying between them. The CDR3 sequence is 13 residues long. CDR1 and CDR2 (germline): SGHNT, YYREEE (reference sequence).

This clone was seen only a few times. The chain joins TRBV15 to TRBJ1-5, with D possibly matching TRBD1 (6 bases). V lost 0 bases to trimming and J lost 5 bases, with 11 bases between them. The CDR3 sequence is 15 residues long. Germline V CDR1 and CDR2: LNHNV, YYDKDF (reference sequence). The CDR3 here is CATSRDGKGDQPQHF. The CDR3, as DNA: TGTGCCACCAGCAGAGATGGAAAGGGGGATCAGCCCCAGCATTTT. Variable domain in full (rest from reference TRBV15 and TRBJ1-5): DAMVIQNPRYQVTQFGKPVTLSCSQTLNHNVMYWYQQKSSQAPKLLFHYYDKDFNNEADTPDNFQSRRPNTSFCFLDIRSPGLGDTAMYLCATSRDGKGDQPQHFGDGTRLSIL.

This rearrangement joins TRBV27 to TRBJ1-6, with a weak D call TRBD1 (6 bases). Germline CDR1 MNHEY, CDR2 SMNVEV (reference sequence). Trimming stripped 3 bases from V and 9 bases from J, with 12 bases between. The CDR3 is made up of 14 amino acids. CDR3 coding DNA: TGTGCCAGCAGTTTTAACAGGGTGATTTCACCCCTCCACTTT. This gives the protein CASSFNRVISPLHF.

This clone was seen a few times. Written as DNA, the CDR3 is TGCGCCAGCAGGACGGGAAGCACAGATACGCAGTATTTT. Translation gives CASRTGSTDTQYF. The chain employs TRBV5-1 and TRBJ2-3, with a tentative D call TRBD2 (5 bases). CDR3 length equals 13 residues. V lost 5 bases, J lost 0 bases, and 7 bases lay in between. Germline CDR1 is SGHRS and CDR2 is YFSETQ. The whole variable domain, filled in from reference TRBV5-1 and TRBJ2-3, reads KAGVTQTPRYLIKTRGQQVTLSCSPISGHRSVSWYQQTPGQGLQFLFEYFSETQRNKGNFPGRFSGRQFSNSRSEMNVSTLELGDSALYLCASRTGSTDTQYFGPGTRLTVL.

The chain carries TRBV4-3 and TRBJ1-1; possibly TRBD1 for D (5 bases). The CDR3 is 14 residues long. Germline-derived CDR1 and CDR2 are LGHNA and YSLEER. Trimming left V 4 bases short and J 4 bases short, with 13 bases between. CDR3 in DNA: TGCGCCAGCAGCCTGGGGGGGGAGAGCACTGAAGCTTTCTTT. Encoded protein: CASSLGGESTEAFF.

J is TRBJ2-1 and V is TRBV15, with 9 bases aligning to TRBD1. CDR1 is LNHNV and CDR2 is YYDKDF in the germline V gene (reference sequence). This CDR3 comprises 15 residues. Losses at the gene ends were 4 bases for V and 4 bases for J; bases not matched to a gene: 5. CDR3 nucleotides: TGTGCCACCAGCATCAGACAGGGGGGGTACAATGAGCAGTTCTTC. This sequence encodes CATSIRQGGYNEQFF.

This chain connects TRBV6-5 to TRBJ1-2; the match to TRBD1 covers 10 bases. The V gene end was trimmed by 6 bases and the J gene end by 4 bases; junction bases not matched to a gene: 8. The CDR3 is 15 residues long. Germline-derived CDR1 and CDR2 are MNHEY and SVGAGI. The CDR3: CASSRTGGSSYGYTF. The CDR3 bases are TGTGCCAGCAGCCGGACAGGGGGGAGTTCCTATGGCTACACCTTC.

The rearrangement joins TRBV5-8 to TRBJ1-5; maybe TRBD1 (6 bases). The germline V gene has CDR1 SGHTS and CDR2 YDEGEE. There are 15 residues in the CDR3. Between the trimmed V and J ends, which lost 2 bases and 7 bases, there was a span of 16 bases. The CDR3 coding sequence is TGTGCCAGCAGCTTATTACGGGGGGCCTACCAGCCCCAGCATTTT. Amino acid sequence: CASSLLRGAYQPQHF.

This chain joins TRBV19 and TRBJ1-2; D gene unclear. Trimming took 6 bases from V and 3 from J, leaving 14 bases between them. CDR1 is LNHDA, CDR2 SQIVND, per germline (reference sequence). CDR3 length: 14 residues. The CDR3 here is CASSPDGSDYGYTF. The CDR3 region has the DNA TGTGCCAGTAGCCCCGATGGTTCGGACTATGGCTACACCTTC.

This CDR3 reads CASSQVISRRGEYEQYF. The CDR3 bases are TGCGCCAGCAGCCAAGTGATCTCTCGGCGGGGGGAGTACGAGCAGTACTTC. J is TRBJ2-7 and V is TRBV4-1; TRBD2 matches at 8 bases. V was clipped by 1 base and J by 4 bases; unmatched bases: 12. The V gene's germline CDR1 is MGHRA and CDR2 YSYEKL. CDR3 length equals 17 residues.

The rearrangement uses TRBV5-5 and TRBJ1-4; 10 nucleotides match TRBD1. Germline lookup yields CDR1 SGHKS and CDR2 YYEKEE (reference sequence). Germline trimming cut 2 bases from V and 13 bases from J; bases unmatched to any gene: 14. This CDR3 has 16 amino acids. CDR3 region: CASSFLPGQGSEGLFF. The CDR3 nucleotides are TGTGCCAGCAGCTTTCTGCCGGGACAGGGGTCTGAGGGACTGTTTTTT.

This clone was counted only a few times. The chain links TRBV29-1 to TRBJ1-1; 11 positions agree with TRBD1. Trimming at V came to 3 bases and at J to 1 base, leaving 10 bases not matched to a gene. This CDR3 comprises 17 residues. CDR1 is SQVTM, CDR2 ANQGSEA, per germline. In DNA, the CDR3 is TGCAGCGTTGACTGGGACAGGGGGATATTTGGGAACACTGAAGCTTTCTTT. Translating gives CSVDWDRGIFGNTEAFF.

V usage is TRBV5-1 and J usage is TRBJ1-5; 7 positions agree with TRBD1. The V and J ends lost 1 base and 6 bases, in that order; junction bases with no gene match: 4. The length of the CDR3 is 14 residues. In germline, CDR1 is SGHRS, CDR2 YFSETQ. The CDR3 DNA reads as TGCGCCAGCAGCTTGACAGGGGAAGGTCAGCCCCAGCATTTT. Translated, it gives CASSLTGEGQPQHF. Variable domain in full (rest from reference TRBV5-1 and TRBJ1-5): KAGVTQTPRYLIKTRGQQVTLSCSPISGHRSVSWYQQTPGQGLQFLFEYFSETQRNKGNFPGRFSGRQFSNSRSEMNVSTLELGDSALYLCASSLTGEGQPQHFGDGTRLSIL.

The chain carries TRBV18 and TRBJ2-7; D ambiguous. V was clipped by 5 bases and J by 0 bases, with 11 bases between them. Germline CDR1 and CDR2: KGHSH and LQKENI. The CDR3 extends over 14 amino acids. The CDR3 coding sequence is TGTGCCAGCTCATTCCGGTCAGGCTCCTACGAGCAGTACTTC. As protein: CASSFRSGSYEQYF. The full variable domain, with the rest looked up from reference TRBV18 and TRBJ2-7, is NAGVMQNPRHLVRRRGQEARLRCSPMKGHSHVYWYRQLPEEGLKFMVYLQKENIIDESGMPKERFSAEFPKEGPSILRIQQVVRGDSAAYFCASSFRSGSYEQYFGPGTRLTVT.

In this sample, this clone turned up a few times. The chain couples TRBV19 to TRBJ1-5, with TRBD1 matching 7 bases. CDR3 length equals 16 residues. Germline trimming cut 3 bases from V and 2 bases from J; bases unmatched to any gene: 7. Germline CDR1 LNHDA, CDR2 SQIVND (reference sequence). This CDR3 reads CASSIGGGAGNQPQHF. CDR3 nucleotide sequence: TGTGCCAGTAGTATTGGAGGGGGCGCGGGCAATCAGCCCCAGCATTTT.